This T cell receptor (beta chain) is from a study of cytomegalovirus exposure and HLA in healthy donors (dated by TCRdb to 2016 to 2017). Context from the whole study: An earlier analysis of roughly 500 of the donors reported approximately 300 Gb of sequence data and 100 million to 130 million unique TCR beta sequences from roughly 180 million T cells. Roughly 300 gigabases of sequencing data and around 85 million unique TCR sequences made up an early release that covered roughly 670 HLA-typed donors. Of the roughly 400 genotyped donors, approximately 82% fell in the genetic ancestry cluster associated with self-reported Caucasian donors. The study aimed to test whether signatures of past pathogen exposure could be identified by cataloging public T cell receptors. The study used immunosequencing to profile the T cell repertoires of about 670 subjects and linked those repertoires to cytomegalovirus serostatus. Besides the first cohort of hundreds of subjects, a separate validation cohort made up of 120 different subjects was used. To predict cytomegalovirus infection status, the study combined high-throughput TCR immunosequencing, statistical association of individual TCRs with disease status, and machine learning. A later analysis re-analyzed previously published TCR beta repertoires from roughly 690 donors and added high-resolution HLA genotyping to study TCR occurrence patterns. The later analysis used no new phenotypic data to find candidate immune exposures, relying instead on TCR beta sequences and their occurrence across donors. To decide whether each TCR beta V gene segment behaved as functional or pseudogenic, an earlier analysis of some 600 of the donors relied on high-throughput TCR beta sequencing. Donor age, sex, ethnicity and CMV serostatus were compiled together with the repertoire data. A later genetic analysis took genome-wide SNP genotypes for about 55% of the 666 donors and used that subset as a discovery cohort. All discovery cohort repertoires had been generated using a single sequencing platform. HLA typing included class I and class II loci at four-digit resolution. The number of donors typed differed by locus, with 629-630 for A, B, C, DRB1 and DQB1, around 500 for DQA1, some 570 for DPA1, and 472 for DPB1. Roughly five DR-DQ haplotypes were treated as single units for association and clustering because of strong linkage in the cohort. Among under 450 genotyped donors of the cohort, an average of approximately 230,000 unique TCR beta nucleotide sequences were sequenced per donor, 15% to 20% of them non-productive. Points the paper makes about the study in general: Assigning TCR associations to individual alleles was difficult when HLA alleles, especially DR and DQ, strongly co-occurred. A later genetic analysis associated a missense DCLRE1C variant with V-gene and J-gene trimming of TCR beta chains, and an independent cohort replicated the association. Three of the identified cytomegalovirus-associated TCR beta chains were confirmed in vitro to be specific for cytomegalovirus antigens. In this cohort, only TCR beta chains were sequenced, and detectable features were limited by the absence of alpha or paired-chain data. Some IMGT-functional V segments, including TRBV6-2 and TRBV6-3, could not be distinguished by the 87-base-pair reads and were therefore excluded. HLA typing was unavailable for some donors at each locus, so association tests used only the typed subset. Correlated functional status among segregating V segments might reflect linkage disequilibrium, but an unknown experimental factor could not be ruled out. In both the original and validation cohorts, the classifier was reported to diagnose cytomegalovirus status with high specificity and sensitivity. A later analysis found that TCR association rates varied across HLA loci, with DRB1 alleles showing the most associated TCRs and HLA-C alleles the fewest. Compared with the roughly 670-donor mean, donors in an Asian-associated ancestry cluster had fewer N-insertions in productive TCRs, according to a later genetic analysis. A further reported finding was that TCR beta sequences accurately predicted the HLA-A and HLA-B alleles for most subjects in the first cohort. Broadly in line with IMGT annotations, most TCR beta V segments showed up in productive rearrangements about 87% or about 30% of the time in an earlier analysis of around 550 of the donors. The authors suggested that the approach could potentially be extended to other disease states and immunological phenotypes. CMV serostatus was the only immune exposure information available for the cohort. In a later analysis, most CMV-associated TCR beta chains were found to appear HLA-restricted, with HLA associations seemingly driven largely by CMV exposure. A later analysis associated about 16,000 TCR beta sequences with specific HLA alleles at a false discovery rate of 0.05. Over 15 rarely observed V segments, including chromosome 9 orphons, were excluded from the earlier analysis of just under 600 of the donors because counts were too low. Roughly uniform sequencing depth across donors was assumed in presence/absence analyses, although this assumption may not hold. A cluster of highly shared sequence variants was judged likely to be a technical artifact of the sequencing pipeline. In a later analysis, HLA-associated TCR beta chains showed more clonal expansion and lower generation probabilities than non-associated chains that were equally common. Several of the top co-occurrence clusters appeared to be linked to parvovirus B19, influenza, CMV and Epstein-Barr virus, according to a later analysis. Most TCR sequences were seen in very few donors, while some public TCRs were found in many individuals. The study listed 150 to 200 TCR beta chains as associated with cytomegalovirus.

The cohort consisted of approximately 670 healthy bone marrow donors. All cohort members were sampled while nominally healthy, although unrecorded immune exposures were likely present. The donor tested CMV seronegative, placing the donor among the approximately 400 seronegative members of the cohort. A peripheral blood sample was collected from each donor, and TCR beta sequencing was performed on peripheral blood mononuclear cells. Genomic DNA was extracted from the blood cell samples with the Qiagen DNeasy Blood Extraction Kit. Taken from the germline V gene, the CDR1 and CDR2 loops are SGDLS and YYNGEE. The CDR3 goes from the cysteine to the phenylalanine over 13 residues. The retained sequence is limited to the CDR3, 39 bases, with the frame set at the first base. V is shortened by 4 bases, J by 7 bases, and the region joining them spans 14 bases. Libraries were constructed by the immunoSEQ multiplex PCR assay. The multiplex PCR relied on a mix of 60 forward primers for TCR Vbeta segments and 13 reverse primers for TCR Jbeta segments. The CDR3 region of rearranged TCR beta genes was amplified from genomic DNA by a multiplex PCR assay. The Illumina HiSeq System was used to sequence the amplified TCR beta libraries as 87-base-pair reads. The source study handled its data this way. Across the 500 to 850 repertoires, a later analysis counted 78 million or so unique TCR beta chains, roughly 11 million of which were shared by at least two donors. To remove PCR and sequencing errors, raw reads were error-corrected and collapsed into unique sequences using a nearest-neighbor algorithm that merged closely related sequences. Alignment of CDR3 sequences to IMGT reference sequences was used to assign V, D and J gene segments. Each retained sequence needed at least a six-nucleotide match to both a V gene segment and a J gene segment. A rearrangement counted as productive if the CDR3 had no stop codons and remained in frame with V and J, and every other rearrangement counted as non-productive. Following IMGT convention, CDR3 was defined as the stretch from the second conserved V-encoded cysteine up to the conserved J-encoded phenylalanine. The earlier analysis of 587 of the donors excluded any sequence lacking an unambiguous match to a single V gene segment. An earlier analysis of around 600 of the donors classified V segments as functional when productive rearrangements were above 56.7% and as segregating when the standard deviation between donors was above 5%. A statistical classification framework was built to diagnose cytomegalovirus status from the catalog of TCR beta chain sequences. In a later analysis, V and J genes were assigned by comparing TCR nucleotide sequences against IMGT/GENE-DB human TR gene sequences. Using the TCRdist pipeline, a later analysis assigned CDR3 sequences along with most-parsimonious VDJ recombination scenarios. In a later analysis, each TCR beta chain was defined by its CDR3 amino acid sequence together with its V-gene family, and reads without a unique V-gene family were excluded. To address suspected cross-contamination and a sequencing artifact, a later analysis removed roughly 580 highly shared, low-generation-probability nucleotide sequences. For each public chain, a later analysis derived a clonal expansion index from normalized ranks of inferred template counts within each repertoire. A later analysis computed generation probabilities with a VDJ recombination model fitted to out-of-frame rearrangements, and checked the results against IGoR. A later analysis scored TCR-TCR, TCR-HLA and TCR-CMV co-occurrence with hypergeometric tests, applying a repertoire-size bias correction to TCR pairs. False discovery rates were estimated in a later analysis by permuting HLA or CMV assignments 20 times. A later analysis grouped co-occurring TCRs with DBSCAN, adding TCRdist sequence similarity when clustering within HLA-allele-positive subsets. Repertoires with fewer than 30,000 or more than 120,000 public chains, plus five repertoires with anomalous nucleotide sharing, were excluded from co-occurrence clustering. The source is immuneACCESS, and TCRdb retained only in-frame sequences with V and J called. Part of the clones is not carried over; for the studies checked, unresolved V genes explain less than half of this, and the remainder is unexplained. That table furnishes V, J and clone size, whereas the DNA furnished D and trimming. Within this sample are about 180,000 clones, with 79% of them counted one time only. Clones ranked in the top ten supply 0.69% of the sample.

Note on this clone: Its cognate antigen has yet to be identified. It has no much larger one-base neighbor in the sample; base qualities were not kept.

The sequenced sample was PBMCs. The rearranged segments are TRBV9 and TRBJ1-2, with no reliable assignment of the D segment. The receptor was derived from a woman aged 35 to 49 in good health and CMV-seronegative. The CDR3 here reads CASSPDNFCGYTF. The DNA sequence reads TGTGCCAGCAGCCCTGACAACTTCTGTGGCTACACCTTC.